This TCR beta chain is drawn from a study of identical twins. MiXCR, applied by TCRdb to the 5' RACE reads, yields one record per CDR3 protein. Among hundreds of thousands of distinct CDR3 sequences listed, 21% were seen once. The germline V gene encodes CDR1 SNHLY and CDR2 FYNNEI. The CDR3 extends over 14 amino acids. After removal of 11 bases from V and 0 bases from J, the junction contained 10 bases not matched to a gene. These records were also assigned to another study, of T cells expressing NK-cell markers.

This TCR came from a woman under 30 in good health. This chain joins TRBV2 and TRBJ2-7; 7 nucleotides agree with TRBD2. The sample was PBMCs. The CDR3 nucleotides read TGTGCCGGCGGACGGCGGGAGACCTCCTACGAGCAGTACTTC. Its protein product is CAGGRRETSYEQYF.